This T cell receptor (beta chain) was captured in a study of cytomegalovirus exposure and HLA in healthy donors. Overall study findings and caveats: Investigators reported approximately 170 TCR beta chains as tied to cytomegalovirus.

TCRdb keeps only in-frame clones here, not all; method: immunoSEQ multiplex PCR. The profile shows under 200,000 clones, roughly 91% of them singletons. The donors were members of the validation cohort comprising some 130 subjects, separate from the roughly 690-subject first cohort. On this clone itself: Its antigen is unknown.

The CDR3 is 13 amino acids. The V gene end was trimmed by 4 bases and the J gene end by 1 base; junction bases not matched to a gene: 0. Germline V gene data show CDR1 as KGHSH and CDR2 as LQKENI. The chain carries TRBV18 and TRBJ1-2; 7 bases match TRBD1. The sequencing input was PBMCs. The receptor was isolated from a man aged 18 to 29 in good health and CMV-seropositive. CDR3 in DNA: TGTGCCAGCTCACGGGACAGTAACTATGGCTACACCTTC. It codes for CASSRDSNYGYTF.